This TCR beta chain was obtained from a study of technical replicates of blood from a few donors. Measured with immunoSEQ multiplex PCR; TCRdb has only the in-frame clones, and not every one. The sample has about 60,000 clones, approximately 89% seen once; the top ten hold about 5%. With 5 bases removed from V and 10 bases from J, the gap between germline ends came to 15 bases. Germline lookup yields CDR1 MNHEY and CDR2 SMNVEV (reference sequence). This CDR3 region has 13 residues. The sample comprised PBMCs. The chain employs TRBV27 and TRBJ2-1; perhaps TRBD2 as D (5 bases). This receptor was identified in a human donor in good health. Some clones in this sample may be carry-over from other donors' samples. The chain's CDR3 is CASSPRGPGEQFF. CDR3 DNA: TGTGCCAGCAGTCCCCGAGGCCCGGGAGAGCAGTTCTTC.